These 27 T cell receptor beta chains were sequenced from one sample in a study of blood T cell repertoires in COVID-19. Sequencing used immunoSEQ multiplex PCR; TCRdb keeps in-frame clones, though not all of them. The sample has about 130,000 clones, more than 80% seen once; the top ten hold around 4%. Specimen: peripheral blood. The receptors come from a human donor in a cohort sampled during active COVID-19.

With respect to this clone: Within the sample, other DNA sequences also encode this same CDR3. The V call is TRBV20-1, the J call TRBJ1-1; 7 bases fit TRBD1. The trim removed 3 bases at V and 4 bases at J, leaving 2 bases unmatched. The CDR3 is 12 amino acids. Germline V gene lookup returns CDR1 DFQATT and CDR2 SNEGSKA (reference sequence). CDR3 in amino acids: CSASPGGTEAFF. For the CDR3, the DNA is TGCAGTGCTAGTCCAGGGGGCACTGAAGCTTTCTTT.

In its sample, this clone was seen once. The V gene is TRBV29-1, the J gene TRBJ1-1; 7 bases match TRBD1. The germline V gene has CDR1 SQVTM and CDR2 ANQGSEA. Losses at the gene ends were 5 bases for V and 4 bases for J; bases not matched to a gene: 7. The CDR3 sequence is 13 residues long. The CDR3 reads CSVRQGGSTEAFF. CDR3 bases: TGCAGCGTTAGACAGGGTGGGAGCACTGAAGCTTTCTTT.

This clone came up many times. The chain couples TRBV5-6 to TRBJ2-2; 12 bases line up with TRBD2. Losses at the gene ends were 4 bases for V and 3 bases for J; bases not matched to a gene: 7. Per germline, CDR1 SGHDT and CDR2 YYEEEE. This CDR3 is built from 17 residues. DNA for the CDR3: TGTGCCAGCAGCCAAGGACTAGCGGGAACTTACACCGGGGAGCTGTTTTTT. Its translation: CASSQGLAGTYTGELFF.

This clone has only a few counts. The genes are TRBV6-5 and TRBJ2-7; 7 bases match TRBD1. J was trimmed by 0 bases and V by 6 bases; bases with no gene match: 5. This CDR3 spans 14 amino acids. Germline values: CDR1 MNHEY, CDR2 SVGAGI. CDR3 residues: CASSRDRASYEQYV. In DNA, the CDR3 is TGTGCCAGCAGCAGGGACAGAGCCTCCTACGAGCAGTACGTC.

V usage is TRBV25-1 and J usage is TRBJ1-6; 9 bases are shared with TRBD1. V shed 0 bases and J 14 bases; nucleotides not matched to a gene: 2. This CDR3 has 13 residues. The germline CDR1 and CDR2 sequences are MGHDK and SYGVNS. This chain's CDR3 is CASSEYDRGALHF. The CDR3 DNA is TGTGCCAGCAGTGAATACGACAGGGGGGCCCTCCACTTT.

There are many counts of this clone. The V gene is TRBV10-3, the J gene TRBJ2-7, with D possibly being TRBD2 (5 bases). Trimming shortened V by 6 bases and J by 3 bases, and 18 bases separated the two germline ends. In germline, CDR1 is ENHRY, CDR2 SYGVKD. The CDR3 is 15 amino acids. The DNA for the CDR3 is TGTGCCATCAGGCGGACTTTCAAAATTTTCTACGAGCAGTACGTC. This encodes CAIRRTFKIFYEQYV.

The gene calls are TRBV10-3 and TRBJ2-2, with 7 bases matching TRBD1. Trimming at V came to 10 bases and at J to 1 base, leaving 6 bases not matched to a gene. The CDR3 spans 14 residues. Looked up from germline, CDR1 is ENHRY and CDR2 is SYGVKD. As DNA, the CDR3 is TGTGCCACCCTGGGACAGATGAACACCGGGGAGCTGTTTTTT. This translates into CATLGQMNTGELFF.

V usage is TRBV7-2 and J usage is TRBJ2-2; 8 bases align to TRBD1. The V gene end was trimmed by 2 bases and the J gene end by 4 bases; junction bases not matched to a gene: 6. Germline V gene lookup returns CDR1 SGHTA and CDR2 FQGNSA. The CDR3 consists of 16 residues. In DNA, the CDR3 is TGTGCCAGCAGCTTATACAGGGGGAGTGGCACCGGGGAGCTGTTTTTT. Translating it yields CASSLYRGSGTGELFF.

This chain uses TRBV11-1 with TRBJ2-2, with D hard to call. This CDR3 has 13 amino acids. Germline lookup yields CDR1 SGHAT and CDR2 FQDESV (reference sequence). Trimming took off 5 bases at V and 4 bases at J, with 8 bases between the two ends. DNA for the CDR3: TGTGCCAGCAGCAGACAACCCACCGGGGAGCTGTTTTTT. Translation: CASSRQPTGELFF.

The chain recombines TRBV27 with TRBJ2-7; 9 bases match TRBD1. After removal of 5 bases from V and 3 bases from J, the junction contained 14 bases not matched to a gene. Germline loops: CDR1 MNHEY, CDR2 SMNVEV (reference sequence). The CDR3 sequence is 17 residues long. This CDR3 is CASSPRPGTGSLYEQYV. The CDR3 DNA reads as TGTGCCAGCAGTCCGCGTCCCGGGACAGGGTCCCTCTACGAGCAGTACGTC.

V gene TRBV4-3 combines with J gene TRBJ1-2; D gene unclear. The V gene's germline CDR1 is LGHNA and CDR2 YSLEER. V lost 1 base to trimming and J lost 3 bases, with 12 bases between them. The CDR3 has 15 amino acids. CDR3 protein: CASSQAKQQYYGYTF. CDR3 DNA: TGCGCCAGCAGCCAAGCGAAACAACAGTACTATGGCTACACCTTC.

This chain joins TRBV4-3 and TRBJ1-4; 10 positions match TRBD1. The CDR3 is made up of 15 amino acids. Germline lookup yields CDR1 LGHNA and CDR2 YSLEER. V shed 3 bases, J shed 7 bases, and the junction held 5 bases outside the gene matches. CDR3 region: CASSHTTGGGEKLFF. The CDR3 bases are TGCGCCAGCAGCCATACGACAGGGGGCGGTGAAAAACTGTTTTTT.

This clone was recorded a few times. The gene calls are TRBV6-5 and TRBJ1-1; 8 bases fit TRBD1. J gave up 4 bases and V 8 bases, and 9 bases lay outside the gene matches. The CDR3 contains 14 residues. CDR1 is MNHEY and CDR2 is SVGAGI in the germline V gene. The CDR3: CASGLRTGTTEAFF. The CDR3, as DNA: TGTGCCAGCGGACTTCGGACAGGGACCACTGAAGCTTTCTTT.

V gene TRBV28 combines with J gene TRBJ2-3; perhaps TRBD1 as D (5 bases). The V end lost 4 bases, the J end lost 5 bases, and 7 bases lay between the germline ends. CDR3 length: 12 residues. CDR1 and CDR2 from the germline V gene are MDHEN and SYDVKM. CDR3 sequence reads: CASSWGGDTQYF. The CDR3 coding sequence is TGTGCCAGCAGTTGGGGCGGAGATACGCAGTATTTT.

V gene TRBV18 combines with J gene TRBJ1-1; the D is unclear. The CDR3 runs 13 residues. V was shortened by 6 bases and J by 7 bases, with 15 bases between the two germline ends. Germline-derived CDR1 and CDR2 are KGHSH and LQKENI. This CDR3 is CASSQEGGIEAFF. Here the CDR3 DNA reads TGTGCCAGCTCCCAGGAGGGAGGGATTGAAGCTTTCTTT.

The chain links TRBV11-2 to TRBJ2-1; 12 bases match TRBD2. Germline CDR1 and CDR2: SGHAT and FQNNGV. Losses at the gene ends were 2 bases for V and 1 base for J; bases not matched to a gene: 6. This CDR3 spans 18 amino acids. The CDR3 sequence is CASSLRLAGASSYNEQFF. In DNA form, the CDR3 reads TGTGCCAGCAGCTTAAGACTAGCGGGAGCAAGTTCCTACAATGAGCAGTTCTTC.

The CDR3: CAGDPGLGSDTQYF. The CDR3 coding sequence is TGTGCCGGGGACCCGGGACTAGGCTCAGATACGCAGTATTTT. The chain has TRBV30 and TRBJ2-3, with 8 bases that match TRBD2. V lost 8 bases and J lost 4; bases outside the gene matches: 11. The CDR3 is 14 residues long. Germline loops: CDR1 GTSNPN, CDR2 SVGIG (reference sequence).

J is TRBJ2-2 and V is TRBV14; no definite D call. In germline, CDR1 is SGHDN, CDR2 FVKESK. There are 13 residues in the CDR3. V gave up 2 bases and J gave up 8 bases, with 9 bases separating them. The DNA of the CDR3 is TGTGCCAGCAGCCAAACAGCATCTGGGGAGCTGTTTTTT. It codes for CASSQTASGELFF. Looking up the rest from reference TRBV14 and TRBJ2-2 gives the full variable domain: EAGVTQFPSHSVIEKGQTVTLRCDPISGHDNLYWYRRVMGKEIKFLLHFVKESKQDESGMPNNRFLAERTGGTYSTLKVQPAELEDSGVYFCASSQTASGELFFGEGSRLTVL.

The chain recombines TRBV7-9 with TRBJ1-3; D perhaps matches TRBD1 (6 bases). Trimming removed 3 bases at V and 4 bases at J, with 16 bases between. The germline gives CDR1 SEHNR, CDR2 FQNEAQ (reference sequence). The CDR3 is made up of 16 amino acids. In DNA, the CDR3 is TGTGCCAGCAGCTTTAGGTCAGGGGAAGGAGGAAACACCATATATTTT. The encoded protein is CASSFRSGEGGNTIYF. Complete variable domain (other parts from reference TRBV7-9 and TRBJ1-3): DTGVSQNPRHKITKRGQNVTFRCDPISEHNRLYWYRQTLGQGPEFLTYFQNEAQLEKSRLLSDRFSAERPKGSFSTLEIQRTEQGDSAMYLCASSFRSGEGGNTIYFGEGSWLTVV.

This clone appeared once. CDR3 residues: CAISWTDGGNTIYF. For the CDR3, the DNA is TGTGCCATCAGTTGGACTGACGGAGGAAACACCATATATTTT. The chain joins TRBV10-3 to TRBJ1-3; no clear D gene. V was clipped by 5 bases and J by 4 bases, with 12 bases between them. From germline, CDR1 is ENHRY and CDR2 SYGVKD. CDR3 length: 14 residues.

This rearrangement joins TRBV6-2 or TRBV6-3 to TRBJ1-2; the D gene is possibly TRBD1 (5 bases). The CDR3 contains 15 residues. Germline-derived CDR1 and CDR2 are MNHEY and SVGEGT. The germline V and J ends were trimmed by 3 bases and 0 bases, with 11 bases remaining between them. In DNA, the CDR3 is TGTGCCAGCAGTTATAGGGGCGACGCTAACTATGGCTACACCTTC. Translating gives CASSYRGDANYGYTF.

V is TRBV5-1 and J is TRBJ2-1; TRBD2 agrees at 10 bases. J lost 3 bases, V lost 0 bases, and 3 bases had no gene match. Germline assignment: CDR1 SGHRS and CDR2 YFSETQ. This CDR3 has 16 amino acids. CDR3 loop: CASSLVVAGGYNEQFF. CDR3 DNA: TGCGCCAGCAGCTTGGTGGTAGCGGGGGGCTACAATGAGCAGTTCTTC.

The genes are TRBV24-1 and TRBJ1-2; D unclear. V was pared by 4 bases and J by 2 bases, with 13 bases between. The germline V gene has CDR1 KGHDR and CDR2 SFDVKD. This CDR3 comprises 15 residues. The CDR3 region has the DNA TGTGCCACCAGTGACCCACAGAGTCTAAACTATGGCTACACCTTC. This sequence encodes CATSDPQSLNYGYTF.

The chain joins TRBV12-3 or TRBV12-4 to TRBJ1-2; D ambiguous. The CDR3 extends over 11 amino acids. V lost 4 bases and J 5 bases, leaving 5 bases between the germline ends. The CDR3 here is CASSSFYGYTF. In DNA form, the CDR3 reads TGTGCCAGCAGTTCCTTTTATGGCTACACCTTC.

V and J are TRBV2 and TRBJ2-1; D gene unclear. V lost 5 bases and J 4 bases, leaving 3 bases between the germline ends. This CDR3 has 11 amino acids. Germline-derived CDR1 and CDR2 are SNHLY and FYNNEI. The DNA for the CDR3 is TGTGCCAGCAGTTCTTACAATGAGCAGTTCTTC. Its protein is CASSSYNEQFF.

The chain couples TRBV9 to TRBJ2-1, with TRBD2 matching 9 bases. The CDR3 consists of 15 residues. V trimming: 2 bases; J trimming: 7 bases; junction bases outside the gene matches: 7. Germline CDR1 is SGDLS and CDR2 is YYNGEE. The CDR3 region has the DNA TGTGCCAGCAGCGTCGATAGCGGGAGTAGGAATGAGCAGTTCTTC. Translating it yields CASSVDSGSRNEQFF.

The rearrangement joins TRBV3-1 (or the pseudogene TRBV3-2) to TRBJ1-6; D call uncertain. Per the germline V gene, CDR1 is LGHDT and CDR2 is YNNKEL (reference sequence). The V end lost 0 bases, the J end lost 11 bases, and 5 bases lay between the germline ends. The CDR3 is 12 residues long. CDR3 DNA: TGTGCCAGCAGCCAAGATCGCGCACCCCTCCACTTT. Encoded protein: CASSQDRAPLHF.